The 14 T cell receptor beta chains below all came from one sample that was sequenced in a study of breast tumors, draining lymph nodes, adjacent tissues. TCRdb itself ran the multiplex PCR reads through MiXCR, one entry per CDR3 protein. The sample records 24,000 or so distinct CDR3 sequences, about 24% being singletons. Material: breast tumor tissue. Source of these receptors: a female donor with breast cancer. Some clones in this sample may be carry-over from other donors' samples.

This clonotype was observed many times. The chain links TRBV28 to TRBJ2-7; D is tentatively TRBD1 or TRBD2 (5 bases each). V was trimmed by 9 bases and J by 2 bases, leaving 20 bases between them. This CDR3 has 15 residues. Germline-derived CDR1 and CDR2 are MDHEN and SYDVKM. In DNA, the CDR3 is TGTGCCAGTGCGAGCGTGTTTAGGGACCCCTACGAGCAGTACTTC. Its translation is CASASVFRDPYEQYF. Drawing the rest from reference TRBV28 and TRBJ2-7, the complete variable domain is DVKVTQSSRYLVKRTGEKVFLECVQDMDHENMFWYRQDPGLGLRLIYFSYDVKMKEKGDIPEGYSVSREKKERFSLILESASTNQTSMYLCASASVFRDPYEQYFGPGTRLTVT.

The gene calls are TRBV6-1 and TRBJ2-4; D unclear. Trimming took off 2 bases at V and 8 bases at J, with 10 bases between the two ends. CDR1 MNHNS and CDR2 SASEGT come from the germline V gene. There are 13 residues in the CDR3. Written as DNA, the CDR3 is TGTGCCAGCAGTGAATATGAGTGGGACATTCAGTACTTC. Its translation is CASSEYEWDIQYF.

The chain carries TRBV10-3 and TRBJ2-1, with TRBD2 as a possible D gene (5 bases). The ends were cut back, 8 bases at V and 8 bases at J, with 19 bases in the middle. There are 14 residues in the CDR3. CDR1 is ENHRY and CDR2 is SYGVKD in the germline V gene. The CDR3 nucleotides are TGTGCCATCCCCAAAAGGAACGAGGGCGATGAGCAGTTCTTC. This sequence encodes CAIPKRNEGDEQFF.

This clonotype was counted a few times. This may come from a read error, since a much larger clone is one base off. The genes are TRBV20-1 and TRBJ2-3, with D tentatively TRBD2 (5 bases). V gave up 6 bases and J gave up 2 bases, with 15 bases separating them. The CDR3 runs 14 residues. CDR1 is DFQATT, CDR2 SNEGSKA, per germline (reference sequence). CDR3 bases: TGCAGTGCGGAACTAGTAACCGTCACAGATACGCAGTATTTT. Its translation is CSAELVTVTDTQYF.

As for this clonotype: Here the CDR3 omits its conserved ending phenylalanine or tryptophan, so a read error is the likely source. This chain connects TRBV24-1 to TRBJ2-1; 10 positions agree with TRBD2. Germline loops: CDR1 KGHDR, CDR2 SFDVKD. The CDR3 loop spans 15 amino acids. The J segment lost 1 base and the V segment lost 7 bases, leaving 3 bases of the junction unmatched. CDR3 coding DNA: TGTGCCACCAGCTCTAGCGGGGGATCCTACAATGAGCAGTTCCTC. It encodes CATSSSGGSYNEQFL.

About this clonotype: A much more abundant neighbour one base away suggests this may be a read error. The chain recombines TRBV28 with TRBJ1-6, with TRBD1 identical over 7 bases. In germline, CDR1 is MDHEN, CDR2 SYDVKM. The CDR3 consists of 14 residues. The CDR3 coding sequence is TGTTCCAGCAGTTTGGGACAGCGAAATTCACCCCTCCACTTT. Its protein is CSSSLGQRNSPLHF.

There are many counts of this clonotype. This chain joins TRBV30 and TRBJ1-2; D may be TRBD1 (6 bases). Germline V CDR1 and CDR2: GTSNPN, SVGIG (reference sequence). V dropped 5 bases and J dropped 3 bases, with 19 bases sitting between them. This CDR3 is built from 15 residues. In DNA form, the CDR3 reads TGTGCCTGGTGGAGTCCGACAGGCTCCTACTATGGCTACACCTTC. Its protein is CAWWSPTGSYYGYTF.

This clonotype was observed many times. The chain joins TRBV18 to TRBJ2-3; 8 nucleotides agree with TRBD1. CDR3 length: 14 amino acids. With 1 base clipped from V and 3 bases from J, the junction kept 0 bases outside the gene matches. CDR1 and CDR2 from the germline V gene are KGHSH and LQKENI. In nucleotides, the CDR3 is TGTGCCAGCTCACCACGGACAGGGACAGATACGCAGTATTTT. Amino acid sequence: CASSPRTGTDTQYF. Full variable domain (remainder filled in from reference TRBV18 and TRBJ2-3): NAGVMQNPRHLVRRRGQEARLRCSPMKGHSHVYWYRQLPEEGLKFMVYLQKENIIDESGMPKERFSAEFPKEGPSILRIQQVVRGDSAAYFCASSPRTGTDTQYFGPGTRLTVL.

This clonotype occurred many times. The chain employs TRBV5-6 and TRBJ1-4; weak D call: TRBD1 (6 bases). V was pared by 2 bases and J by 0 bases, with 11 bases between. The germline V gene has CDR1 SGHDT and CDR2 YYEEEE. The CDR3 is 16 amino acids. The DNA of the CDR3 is TGTGCCAGCAGCTTTCGGGACACAGCAACTAATGAAAAACTGTTTTTT. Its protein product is CASSFRDTATNEKLFF.

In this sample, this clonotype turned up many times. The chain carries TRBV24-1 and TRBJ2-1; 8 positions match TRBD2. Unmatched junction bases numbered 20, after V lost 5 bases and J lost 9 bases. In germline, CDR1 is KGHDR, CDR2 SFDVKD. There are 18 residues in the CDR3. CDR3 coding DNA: TGTGCCACCAGTGTTTTCGCCCTTAGCGGGACGGGCGTTGTTGAGCAGTTCTTC. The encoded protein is CATSVFALSGTGVVEQFF.

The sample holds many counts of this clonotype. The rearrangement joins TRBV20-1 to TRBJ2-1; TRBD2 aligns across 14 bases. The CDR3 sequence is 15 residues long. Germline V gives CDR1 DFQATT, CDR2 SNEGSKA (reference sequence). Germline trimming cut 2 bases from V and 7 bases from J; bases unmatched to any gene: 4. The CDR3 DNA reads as TGCAGTGCTAGACGAGGGACTAGCGGGGGAAATGAGCAGTTCTTC. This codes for CSARRGTSGGNEQFF.

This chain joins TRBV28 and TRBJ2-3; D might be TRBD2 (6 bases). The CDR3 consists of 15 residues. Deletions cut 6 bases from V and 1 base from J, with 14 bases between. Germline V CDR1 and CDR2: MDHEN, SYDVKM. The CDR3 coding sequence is TGTGCCAGCAGCTCAAGTTGGGAGGGCACAGATACGCAGTATTTT. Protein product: CASSSSWEGTDTQYF.

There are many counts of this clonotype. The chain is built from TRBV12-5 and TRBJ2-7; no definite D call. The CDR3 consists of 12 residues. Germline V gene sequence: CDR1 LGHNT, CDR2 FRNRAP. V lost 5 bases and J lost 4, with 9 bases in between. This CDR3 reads CASGTYAYEQYF. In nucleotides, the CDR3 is TGTGCTAGTGGTACCTATGCTTACGAGCAGTACTTC.

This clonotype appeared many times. The CDR3 protein is CASSLSTGLNYGYTF. The CDR3 region has the DNA TGTGCCAGCAGCTTATCCACAGGCTTGAACTATGGCTACACCTTC. The chain uses TRBV7-2 and TRBJ1-2, with D perhaps matching TRBD1 (5 bases). From germline, CDR1 is SGHTA and CDR2 FQGNSA. Trimming removed 2 bases from V and 2 bases from J, with 12 bases in between. The CDR3 totals 15 residues.